This entry features one T cell receptor (beta chain) sequence. Antigen unknown. The sample comes from a study of OX40 agonist ivuxolimab in advanced cancers. The overall study: Administration of intravenous ivuxolimab to patients occurred every 2 weeks at 0.01 to 10 mg/kg.

Here immunoSEQ multiplex PCR was the method, and the copy in TCRdb shows in-frame clones only, minus some. The repertoire holds about 130,000 clones, about 92% seen once, with approximately 0.93% in the top ten. Findings and caveats of the study: Circulating CD4+ and CD8+ T cells showed clonal expansion by week 6 at 0.1 to 3.0 mg/kg.

V lost 1 base and J lost 1; bases outside the gene matches: 3. Germline lookup yields CDR1 SGHRS and CDR2 YFSETQ. This CDR3 has 16 amino acids. The chain employs TRBV5-1 and TRBJ2-3; 10 bases are a match to TRBD2. The receptor's source is an adult with an advanced solid tumor such as melanoma, head and neck, liver or kidney cancer. The material was CD4+ or CD8+ T cells sorted from blood, obtained in a trial of the OX40 agonist ivuxolimab. Here the CDR3 reads CASSLPGTSGTDTQYF. Written as DNA, the CDR3 is TGCGCCAGCAGCTTGCCCGGGACTAGCGGCACAGATACGCAGTATTTT.